This TCR beta chain appears in the sequencing data of a study of blood T cell repertoires in COVID-19. On the study more broadly: Specimens from acute and convalescent COVID-19 originated in the United States, Italy and Spain.

Comments on this clone: The junction shows a germline mismatch at one end, possibly a read error.

CDR1 MNHEY and CDR2 SMNVEV come from the germline V gene (reference sequence). The CDR3 extends over 12 amino acids. Sequencing was performed with immunoSEQ multiplex PCR; in TCRdb, only in-frame clones are kept and a portion is missing. The data hold about 160,000 clones, with roughly 87% observed a single time. The sequenced sample was peripheral blood. This TCR was sampled from a woman in her sixties who had recovered from COVID-19. This chain joins TRBV27 and TRBJ2-7; D is possibly TRBD2 (6 bases). The CDR3 DNA reads TGTGCCAGCAGTTCCCATGGAGGGATCCCGGACTTC. As protein: CASSSHGGIPDF.